This TCR beta chain comes out of a study of cytomegalovirus exposure and HLA in healthy donors. Points from the study as a whole: In an earlier analysis, productive rearrangement rates for most beta V segments clustered near 87% or 30%.

The CDR3 loop spans 15 amino acids. The germline CDR1 and CDR2 sequences are LGHNA and YSLEER. V shed 4 bases, J shed 1 base, and the junction held 2 bases outside the gene matches. In regard to this clone: No antigen is known for it.

This PCR relied on a set of 60 Vbeta primers and 13 Jbeta primers. TCRdb keeps only in-frame clones here, not all; method: immunoSEQ multiplex PCR. The sample records 100,000 to 150,000 clones, around nine tenths being singletons. This sequence was found in a woman aged 30 to 39 in good health and CMV-seronegative. The sample was PBMCs. The J gene is TRBJ2-7, the V gene TRBV4-3; 12 bases are a match to TRBD2. Here the CDR3 reads CASSPGLAGSYEQYF. The CDR3 nucleotides are TGCGCCAGCAGCCCGGGACTAGCGGGTTCCTACGAGCAGTACTTC.